This T cell receptor (beta chain) was sequenced in a study of response to subunit inactivated influenza vaccine. Trimming removed 2 bases at V and 2 bases at J, with 10 bases between. The CDR3 extends over 15 amino acids. Germline CDR1 is MNHEY and CDR2 is SVGEGT. About this clonotype itself: What it binds is unknown.

Regarding the study as a whole: With each seasonal influenza vaccination, the authors suggested, few new T cells are recruited.

TCRdb processed the RT-PCR reads anew with MiXCR; each CDR3 protein has one entry. The sample records approximately 480,000 distinct CDR3 sequences, approximately 11% being singletons. Sample: PBMCs from blood, taken more than 35 days after vaccination. This TCR derives from a man aged 45-65 years who received an inactivated influenza vaccine. The chain employs TRBV6-2 or TRBV6-3 and TRBJ1-5; D may be TRBD1 (5 bases). CDR3 in DNA: TGTGCCAGCAGTTACGGGGGGGGTGGCAATCAGCCCCAGCATTTT. Amino acids: CASSYGGGGNQPQHF.